This entry lists 2 T cell receptor beta chains sequenced from one sample in a study of PD-1 blockade in classical Hodgkin lymphoma. Here immunoSEQ multiplex PCR was the method, and the copy in TCRdb shows in-frame clones only, minus some. The sample lists 100,000 or so clones; approximately 89% were seen once. Time point given: cycle 4 day 1 (C4D1), after around six weeks of nivolumab. Every single patient, without exception, relapsed after autologous stem cell transplantation, and brentuximab vedotin exposure varied. The material was peripheral blood mononuclear cells (PBMCs), obtained before the fourth cycle of nivolumab. These receptors were taken from a human donor with classical Hodgkin lymphoma.

The chain recombines TRBV28 with TRBJ1-2, with D unclear. Trimming shortened V by 6 bases and J by 3 bases, and 14 bases separated the two germline ends. The germline V gene has CDR1 MDHEN and CDR2 SYDVKM. This CDR3 spans 14 amino acids. This chain's CDR3 is CASSWARAHYGYTF. Here the CDR3 DNA reads TGTGCCAGCAGCTGGGCGAGGGCGCACTATGGCTACACCTTC.

This chain connects TRBV6-1 to TRBJ2-2; 8 positions agree with TRBD1. The CDR3 sequence is 15 residues long. V lost 7 bases to trimming and J lost 0 bases; unmatched junction nucleotides: 4. Per the germline V gene, CDR1 is MNHNS and CDR2 is SASEGT. The DNA for the CDR3 is TGTGCCAGCACTACAGGGGGTTCGAACACCGGGGAGCTGTTTTTT. Amino acids: CASTTGGSNTGELFF.